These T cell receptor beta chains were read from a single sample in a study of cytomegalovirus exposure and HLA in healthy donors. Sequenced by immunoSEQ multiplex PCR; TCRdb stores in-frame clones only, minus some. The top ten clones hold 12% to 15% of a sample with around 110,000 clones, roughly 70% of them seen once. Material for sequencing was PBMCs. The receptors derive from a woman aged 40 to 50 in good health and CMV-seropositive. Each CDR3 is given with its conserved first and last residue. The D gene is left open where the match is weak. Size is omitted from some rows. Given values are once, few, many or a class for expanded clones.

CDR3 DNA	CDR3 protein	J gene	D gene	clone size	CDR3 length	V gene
TGCGCCAGCAGCCCCACAGCCTCTAGCACAGATACGCAGTATTTT	CASSPTASSTDTQYF	TRBJ2-3	-	-	15	TRBV5-1
TGTGCCTGGAGCAAAACCTCGTGGCAGTTAAGCTCCTATAATTCACCCCTCCACTTT	CAWSKTSWQLSSYNSPLHF	TRBJ1-6	-	-	19	TRBV30
TGTGCCAGCAGCTTGGTCGCCGGGACAGGGGTTCGCTACGAGCAGTACTTC	CASSLVAGTGVRYEQYF	TRBJ2-7	TRBD1	-	17	TRBV5-4
TGTGCCAGCAGCCGGGGAGGGGGCTCTGGGGCCAACGTCCTGACTTTC	CASSRGGGSGANVLTF	TRBJ2-6	-	medium-sized	16	TRBV5-6
TGTGCCAGCAGCTTGGCTGGGCTCCAAGAGACCCAGTACTTC	CASSLAGLQETQYF	TRBJ2-5	-	-	14	TRBV5-5
TGTGCCAGCAGCCTAACGGGCAATCAGCCCCAGCATTTT	CASSLTGNQPQHF	TRBJ1-5	-	-	13	TRBV7-9
TGCGCCAGCAGCCCTCGACAGGGGTATAGCAATCAGCCCCAGCATTTT	CASSPRQGYSNQPQHF	TRBJ1-5	TRBD1	-	16	TRBV4-3
TGTGCCAGCGGCCCGGGGGCGGGGGGGTACAATGAGCAGTTCTTC	CASGPGAGGYNEQFF	TRBJ2-1	TRBD2	-	15	TRBV5-6
TGTGCCAGCAGCTTCTCAGGGGTTAATTCACCCCTCCACTTT	CASSFSGVNSPLHF	TRBJ1-6	-	-	14	TRBV7-2
TGTGCCAGCAGCGACCAGGGACTGAGCCAAGAGACCCAGTACTTC	CASSDQGLSQETQYF	TRBJ2-5	-	few	15	TRBV9
TGTGCCAGCAGCTTAGGTTGGGAAGCAGGGGGATTGGAAGAGACCCAGTACTTC	CASSLGWEAGGLEETQYF	TRBJ2-5	TRBD1	-	18	TRBV7-9
TGTGCCAGCAGCCCGCAGGGTCTCCTCCTCTCCTACAATGAGCAGTTCTTC	CASSPQGLLLSYNEQFF	TRBJ2-1	-	-	17	TRBV7-9
TGTGCCAGCAGTGAACTTATTGAGCAGTTCTTC	CASSELIEQFF	TRBJ2-1	-	-	11	TRBV25-1
TGTGCCAGCAGTGAAAGACAGGGGTCGAGCGAAAAACTGTTTTTT	CASSERQGSSEKLFF	TRBJ1-4	TRBD1	-	15	TRBV2
TGTGCCTGGAGCCCGAACAAGGGGGTGGGAGAGACCCAGTACTTC	CAWSPNKGVGETQYF	TRBJ2-5	-	-	15	TRBV30
TGTGCCAGTATCAGTCCGGGACAGTCGAATGAAAAACTGTTTTTT	CASISPGQSNEKLFF	TRBJ1-4	TRBD1	-	15	TRBV19
TGTGCCAGCAGCCAACAGGGACAGGGGTATGGCTACACCTTC	CASSQQGQGYGYTF	TRBJ1-2	TRBD1	-	14	TRBV6-1
TGTGCCTGGTCTAGCGGGGGCCAAGAGACCCAGTACTTC	CAWSSGGQETQYF	TRBJ2-5	TRBD2	-	13	TRBV30
TGTGCCTGGAGTGGGAGGGTTTTTGATGAAAAACTGTTTTTT	CAWSGRVFDEKLFF	TRBJ1-4	-	-	14	TRBV30
TGTGCCAGCTTGACAGATCCTGGCAATGAGCAGTTCTTC	CASLTDPGNEQFF	TRBJ2-1	-	-	13	TRBV18
TGCGCCAGCAGCTTGCAAAGCGGGGGTGATGAGCAGTTCTTC	CASSLQSGGDEQFF	TRBJ2-1	TRBD2	-	14	TRBV5-1
TGTGCCTGGAGTGCGGACCGGGACTCCTATAGCAATCAGCCCCAGCATTTT	CAWSADRDSYSNQPQHF	TRBJ1-5	-	-	17	TRBV30
TGTGCCATCAAAACAGGGAGCACTGAAGCTTTCTTT	CAIKTGSTEAFF	TRBJ1-1	-	-	12	TRBV6-5
TGCGCCAGCAGCAGGGGACTAGATAACTACAATGAGCAGTTCTTC	CASSRGLDNYNEQFF	TRBJ2-1	TRBD2	-	15	TRBV5-1
TGCGCCAGCAGCTTAGGACAGAACTATGGCTACACCTTC	CASSLGQNYGYTF	TRBJ1-2	-	-	13	TRBV4-3
TGCGCCAGCAGCCAAAGAGGAGGGTCGGGTAATGAGCAGTTCTTC	CASSQRGGSGNEQFF	TRBJ2-1	-	once	15	TRBV4-1
TGTGCCAGTAGTACCCACCGACAGGGACCGCAGGAACAGCCCCAGCATTTT	CASSTHRQGPQEQPQHF	TRBJ1-5	TRBD1	-	17	TRBV19
TGTGCCAGCAGTTTAACCTTACGGACTGAAGCTTTCTTT	CASSLTLRTEAFF	TRBJ1-1	-	-	13	TRBV27
TGTGCCAGCAGCCAAGGGCAGGGGGCGACTAATGAAAAACTGTTTTTT	CASSQGQGATNEKLFF	TRBJ1-4	TRBD1	-	16	TRBV4-2
TGTGCCTCGAAACCCGGGACAGGGTGGGCAGATACGCAGTATTTT	CASKPGTGWADTQYF	TRBJ2-3	TRBD1	few	15	TRBV10-3
TGTGCCATCAGTGTTACAGGGGGCAACACTGAAGCTTTCTTT	CAISVTGGNTEAFF	TRBJ1-1	TRBD1	-	14	TRBV10-3
TGTGCCAGCGAACTGGGACTCGGGCTTAGGGCTTTCTTT	CASELGLGLRAFF	TRBJ1-1	-	-	13	TRBV2
TGTGCCAGCAGTGACAGGGCGGTAAGGGAAGCTTTCTTT	CASSDRAVREAFF	TRBJ1-1	TRBD1	-	13	TRBV27
TGTGCCAGTAATCAGGGGTCCTATGGCTACACCTTC	CASNQGSYGYTF	TRBJ1-2	-	-	12	TRBV19
TGTGCCAGCAGTGCAGGTGTCTATGGCTACACCTTC	CASSAGVYGYTF	TRBJ1-2	-	few	12	TRBV6-5
TGTGCCAGCAGCCGCGGACAGCATAGGCCTGAAAAACTGTTTTTT	CASSRGQHRPEKLFF	TRBJ1-4	-	-	15	TRBV2
TGTGCCAGCCGGACAGGTGGTACTGAAGCTTTCTTT	CASRTGGTEAFF	TRBJ1-1	TRBD1	few	12	TRBV6-5
TGCAGCGCAAGGACAGGAACAGACACTGAAGCTTTCTTT	CSARTGTDTEAFF	TRBJ1-1	TRBD1	few	13	TRBV29-1
TGCGCCAGCAGCTCCGGACTCTTTTTAGACGTTGAAAAACTGTTTTTT	CASSSGLFLDVEKLFF	TRBJ1-4	-	-	16	TRBV5-1
TGTGCCTGGAGTTCATCCCCGGGAGAGCAGTACTTC	CAWSSSPGEQYF	TRBJ2-7	-	-	12	TRBV30
TGTGCCAGCAGCTTATCGCGGAGCAATGAGCAGTTCTTC	CASSLSRSNEQFF	TRBJ2-1	-	-	13	TRBV7-9
TGTGCCTGGGGCGGGACAGGGTCCTACGAGCAGTACTTC	CAWGGTGSYEQYF	TRBJ2-7	TRBD1	-	13	TRBV30
TGTGCCAGCAGCTGGGGACAGGGGGCGCGTGAGCAGTACTTC	CASSWGQGAREQYF	TRBJ2-7	TRBD1	-	14	TRBV5-6
TGTGCCAGCAGCCAAGAACCCCCTAGCGGGGGAACGGATACGCAGTATTTT	CASSQEPPSGGTDTQYF	TRBJ2-3	TRBD2	-	17	TRBV4-2
TGTGCCAGCAGTGCAGGGTATATGAATAATTCACCCCTCCACTTT	CASSAGYMNNSPLHF	TRBJ1-6	-	-	15	TRBV6-5
TGCAGCGTTGCGGGGGGTAAGCACGAGCAGTACTTC	CSVAGGKHEQYF	TRBJ2-7	TRBD2	-	12	TRBV29-1
TGTGCCAGCAGACAGACTAATGAAAAACTGTTTTTT	CASRQTNEKLFF	TRBJ1-4	-	few	12	TRBV2
TGTGCCAGCAGTGCGGGACAGCGAATCTTTGAAGCTTTCTTT	CASSAGQRIFEAFF	TRBJ1-1	TRBD1	-	14	TRBV6-1
TGCAGCGCCCAAGGGGACAGTGGCAATCAGCCCCAGCATTTT	CSAQGDSGNQPQHF	TRBJ1-5	TRBD1	-	14	TRBV29-1
TGTGCCAGCAGCCCTAGCGGGGTCGGTTATGAGCAGTTCTTC	CASSPSGVGYEQFF	TRBJ2-1	TRBD2	-	14	TRBV6-1